Detailed here is one TCR beta chain. The source of the sample is a study of T cells in Graves' hyperthyroidism and ophthalmopathy. The germline CDR1 and CDR2 sequences are ENHRY and SYGVKD. With V trimmed by 6 bases and J by 3 bases, 8 bases remained unmatched. The CDR3 covers 15 residues. RNA transcripts yielded amplified TCR beta CDR3 regions. HTBI primers drove first-round RT-PCR of the TCR CDR3. TCRdb processed the multiplex PCR reads anew with MiXCR; each CDR3 protein has one entry. The sample has a few hundred thousand distinct CDR3 sequences, 46% seen once. Patients were excluded for uncontrolled infection, other autoimmune disease, pregnancy or lactation.

The gene calls are TRBV10-3 and TRBJ1-1, with 9 bases lining up with TRBD1. The receptor's source is a woman younger than 30 with Graves' hyperthyroidism. Input material: peripheral blood or thyroid tissue (not recorded which). In DNA, the CDR3 is TGTGCCATCAGACGGACAGGGGTGAGGGACACTGAAGCTTTCTTT. It yields the protein CAIRRTGVRDTEAFF.